A selection of T cell receptor beta chains follows, all from one sample in a study of immune evolution from preneoplasia to lung adenocarcinoma. Sequenced by immunoSEQ multiplex PCR; TCRdb stores in-frame clones only, minus some. Here the sample spans 4,000 to 5,000 clones, 78% being singletons. The sequencing input was FFPE normal lung tissue adjacent to the tumor. These receptors were collected from a person aged 50 or older with lung adenocarcinoma. Both conserved end residues are part of each CDR3. D genes are given only for firm matches. Not all rows give a size; the values are once, few, many and, for expanded clones, a class.

d_gene	j_gene	abundance	v_gene	CDR3aa	CDR3nt
NA	TRBJ2-3	NA	TRBV11-2	CASSLGIMADTQYF	TGTGCCAGCAGCTTGGGGATTATGGCAGATACGCAGTATTTT
NA	TRBJ2-2	NA	TRBV5-8	CASSLVSRGTGELFF	TGTGCCAGCAGCTTGGTGTCGCGGGGCACCGGGGAGCTGTTTTTT
TRBD1	TRBJ1-1	NA	TRBV30	CARSDTGGRLAEAFF	TGTGCCCGGAGTGACACAGGGGGCAGGTTAGCTGAAGCTTTCTTT
NA	TRBJ2-6	once	TRBV30	CAWRPSGRRGSGANVLTF	TGTGCCTGGAGGCCCTCGGGGCGCCGGGGCTCTGGGGCCAACGTCCTGACTTTC
NA	TRBJ2-7	NA	TRBV15	CATSRGDPRIYQYEQYF	TGTGCCACCAGCAGAGGGGACCCTCGTATTTATCAATACGAGCAGTACTTC
TRBD1	TRBJ1-4	NA	TRBV5-1	CASSPGQGHEKLFF	TGCGCCAGCAGCCCAGGACAGGGCCATGAAAAACTGTTTTTT
NA	TRBJ2-7	NA	TRBV30	CAWTRGRREKQYF	TGTGCCTGGACGAGGGGGAGAAGGGAAAAGCAGTACTTC
NA	TRBJ1-4	NA	TRBV11-2	CASSGTVVVATNEKLFF	TGTGCCAGCAGCGGGACGGTCGTTGTCGCAACTAATGAAAAACTGTTTTTT
NA	TRBJ1-2	NA	TRBV5-6	CASSGRTDYGYTF	TGTGCCAGCAGCGGCCGGACCGACTATGGCTACACCTTC
TRBD2	TRBJ2-5	NA	TRBV5-4	CASSHLAGEETQYF	TGTGCCAGCAGCCACCTAGCGGGAGAGGAGACCCAGTACTTC
NA	TRBJ2-7	NA	TRBV28	CASSFLRERSYEQYF	TGTGCCAGCAGTTTCCTACGGGAGAGATCCTACGAGCAGTACTTC
NA	TRBJ2-5	NA	TRBV5-1	CASSLATGTYAKETQYF	TGCGCCAGCAGCTTGGCGACCGGGACATACGCGAAGGAGACCCAGTACTTC
TRBD2	TRBJ2-1	NA	TRBV19	CASSTSGTSVSQFF	TGTGCCAGTAGTACTTCAGGGACTAGCGTCTCGCAGTTCTTC
TRBD2	TRBJ2-7	once	TRBV27	CASRPRSGALAGGMNSYEQYF	TGTGCCAGCAGACCGCGCTCCGGGGCCCTTGCGGGGGGAATGAACTCCTACGAGCAGTACTTC
NA	TRBJ2-6	NA	TRBV18	CASSPGSSGANVLTF	TGTGCCAGCTCACCCGGGTCCTCTGGGGCCAACGTCCTGACTTTC
TRBD1	TRBJ1-1	NA	TRBV27	CASSGRQGLTEAFF	TGTGCCAGCAGTGGAAGACAGGGATTGACTGAAGCTTTCTTT
NA	TRBJ2-3	NA	TRBV18	CASSPQGSTDTQYF	TGTGCCAGCTCACCACAGGGTTCCACAGATACGCAGTATTTT
TRBD2	TRBJ2-1	NA	TRBV9	CASSEGTSGRAVRNEQFF	TGTGCCAGCAGCGAGGGGACTAGCGGGAGGGCCGTTAGGAATGAGCAGTTCTTC
TRBD1	TRBJ2-1	NA	TRBV6-1	CASSAVGQGHYNEQFF	TGTGCCAGCAGTGCGGTCGGACAGGGTCACTACAATGAGCAGTTCTTC
NA	TRBJ1-5	NA	TRBV5-1	CASSLDGGVNQPQHF	TGCGCCAGCAGCTTGGACGGGGGCGTAAATCAGCCCCAGCATTTT
NA	TRBJ2-7	NA	TRBV6-1	CASSEPGHSYEQYF	TGTGCCAGCAGTGAACCGGGACATTCCTACGAGCAGTACTTC
NA	TRBJ2-7	few	TRBV18	CASSPQVRSGEQYF	TGTGCCAGCTCACCCCAAGTGAGGTCGGGGGAGCAGTACTTC
TRBD1	TRBJ2-2	NA	TRBV27	CASSIIQGAFGELFF	TGTGCCAGCAGTATCATCCAGGGGGCGTTCGGGGAGCTGTTTTTT
TRBD2	TRBJ2-3	NA	TRBV2	CASSATSGTTDTQYF	TGTGCCAGCAGTGCTACTAGCGGGACCACAGATACGCAGTATTTT
NA	TRBJ2-3	few	TRBV5-1	CASSLGAFVGRKASTDTQYF	TGCGCCAGCAGCTTGGGGGCTTTCGTCGGGCGAAAGGCTAGCACAGATACGCAGTATTTT
NA	TRBJ1-5	NA	TRBV7-2	CASSLEQDQPQHF	TGTGCCAGCAGCTTAGAACAAGATCAGCCCCAGCATTTT
NA	TRBJ2-3	NA	TRBV6-5	CASSYYDSGTDTQYF	TGTGCCAGCAGTTACTATGACTCCGGCACAGATACGCAGTATTTT